Below, 30 T cell receptor beta chains from the same sample are listed, as sequenced in a study of spatial heterogeneity in lung cancer. Described time point: sample taken at primary tumor resection. Sequencing covered unsorted whole RNA taken from tumor, nontumor lung or frozen PBMC. From the 5' RACE reads, TCRdb called clonotypes with MiXCR, one entry per CDR3 protein. The data contain about 50,000 distinct CDR3 sequences, less than 9% of them singletons. Sequencing was performed on PBMCs, taken at surgery. The receptor set was obtained from a female donor with early-stage non-small cell lung cancer.

This clonotype has a handful of counts. This chain joins TRBV11-2 and TRBJ1-1, with TRBD1 matching over 7 bases. Trimming removed 5 bases from V and 13 bases from J; junction bases left unmatched: 7. Germline CDR1 reads SGHAT; CDR2 reads FQNNGV. The CDR3 sequence is 11 residues long. The CDR3 loop reads CASSATGFDFF. The DNA for the CDR3 is TGTGCCAGCAGCGCGACAGGGTTTGATTTCTTT.

This clonotype showed up just a few times. CDR3: CASSFRAVSHEQFF. The CDR3, as DNA: TGTGCCAGCAGCTTTAGGGCCGTCTCTCATGAGCAGTTCTTC. The genes are TRBV5-6 and TRBJ2-1; D is unclear. Trimming left V 2 bases short and J 8 bases short, with 14 bases between. This CDR3 spans 14 amino acids. Germline V gene lookup returns CDR1 SGHDT and CDR2 YYEEEE.

V gene TRBV6-5 combines with J gene TRBJ1-2, with D possibly matching TRBD1 (6 bases). This CDR3 is 15 amino acids long. V was cut by 6 bases and J by 6 bases, with 20 bases left in between. Germline CDR1 reads MNHEY; CDR2 reads SVGAGI. The CDR3 DNA follows: TGTGCCAGCAGCGACGGAGCTAGTAGGGGGGATGGCTACACCTTC. Amino acids: CASSDGASRGDGYTF.

V usage is TRBV6-1 and J usage is TRBJ2-5; no clear D. This CDR3 has 13 residues. Trimming took 4 bases from V and 0 from J, leaving 6 bases between them. Germline CDR1 and CDR2: MNHNS and SASEGT. This CDR3 is CASSADHQETQYF. CDR3 coding DNA: TGTGCCAGCAGTGCGGACCACCAAGAGACCCAGTACTTC.

The table lists this clonotype with a few counts. J is TRBJ2-3 and V is TRBV7-2; 15 nucleotides line up with TRBD2. V lost 4 bases, J lost 2 bases, and 1 base stayed unmatched. Germline V gives CDR1 SGHTA, CDR2 FQGNSA. The CDR3 extends over 16 amino acids. The CDR3, as DNA: TGTGCCAGCAGCTGGACTAGCGGGGGGGCCACAGATACGCAGTATTTT. Protein: CASSWTSGGATDTQYF.

This clonotype was observed at least ten times. This chain links TRBV7-2 with TRBJ2-3, with TRBD2 identical over 9 bases. J gave up 6 bases and V 1 base, and 2 bases lay outside the gene matches. The CDR3 loop spans 14 amino acids. The germline V gene has CDR1 SGHTA and CDR2 FQGNSA. The CDR3 bases are TGTGCCAGCAGCTTAGGCGGGGGGGCGGATACGCAGTATTTT. It codes for CASSLGGGADTQYF.

This clonotype was found many times. V is TRBV5-1 and J is TRBJ2-3; either TRBD1 or TRBD2 may fit D (6 bases each). Trimming cost V 4 bases and J 3 bases, with 15 bases left between them. Germline CDR1 reads SGHRS; CDR2 reads YFSETQ. The CDR3 is made up of 15 amino acids. This CDR3 is CASSGGGFGTDTQYF. CDR3 bases: TGCGCCAGCAGCGGAGGGGGGTTCGGGACAGATACGCAGTATTTT.

The chain carries TRBV3-1 and TRBJ2-7, with unresolved D. The CDR3 contains 13 residues. Looked up from germline, CDR1 is LGHDT and CDR2 is YNNKEL (reference sequence). V gave up 0 bases and J gave up 2 bases, with 5 bases separating them. CDR3 sequence: CASSQDRTYEQYF. The CDR3 nucleotides are TGTGCCAGCAGCCAAGATAGGACCTACGAGCAGTACTTC.

V is TRBV4-3 and J is TRBJ2-2; D unclear. V was shortened by 0 bases and J by 7 bases, with 15 bases between the two germline ends. From germline, CDR1 is LGHNA and CDR2 YSLEER. The length of the CDR3 is 16 residues. DNA of the CDR3: TGCGCCAGCAGCCAAGAGTTAGCAGGCTCCCTCGGGGAGCTGTTTTTT. Translation gives CASSQELAGSLGELFF.

This chain uses TRBV7-2 with TRBJ2-2; 12 bases are a match to TRBD2. Trimming cost V 1 base and J 0 bases; bases outside gene matches: 15. This CDR3 is built from 22 residues. Germline values: CDR1 SGHTA, CDR2 FQGNSA. The CDR3 sequence: CASSLERLARTSGIANTGELFF. DNA for the CDR3: TGTGCCAGCAGCTTAGAGCGTCTCGCCAGGACTAGCGGGATCGCGAACACCGGGGAGCTGTTTTTT. The variable domain in full, with the rest retrieved from reference TRBV7-2 and TRBJ2-2, is GAGVSQSPSNKVTEKGKDVELRCDPISGHTALYWYRQSLGQGLEFLIYFQGNSAPDKSGLPSDRFSAERTGGSVSTLTIQRTQQEDSAVYLCASSLERLARTSGIANTGELFFGEGSRLTVL.

V and J are TRBV27 and TRBJ2-1; possible D gene TRBD2, 5 bases. The CDR3 is made up of 14 amino acids. Trimming removed 2 bases at V and 9 bases at J, with 14 bases between. CDR1 is MNHEY and CDR2 is SMNVEV in the germline V gene (reference sequence). In nucleotides, the CDR3 is TGTGCCAGCAGTTTACCGGGGTTTGCAATTGAGCAGTTCTTC. Protein product: CASSLPGFAIEQFF.

This clonotype has a handful of counts. This chain connects TRBV29-1 to TRBJ1-1; the match to TRBD1 covers 7 bases. J gave up 5 bases and V 8 bases, and 11 bases lay outside the gene matches. Germline V gene lookup returns CDR1 SQVTM and CDR2 ANQGSEA. The CDR3 spans 13 residues. CDR3 DNA: TGCAGCACCGCCGAGGGGGCGAGTACTGAAGCTTTCTTT. This encodes CSTAEGASTEAFF.

At least ten counts were recorded for this clonotype. Written as DNA, the CDR3 is TGTGCCATCAGCGAAACCGACAGGGGCTATGGCTACACCTTC. Amino acid sequence: CAISETDRGYGYTF. V and J are TRBV10-3 and TRBJ1-2, with 8 positions matching TRBD1. Germline V CDR1 and CDR2: ENHRY, SYGVKD. Germline trimming cut 6 bases from V and 4 bases from J; bases unmatched to any gene: 7. This CDR3 comprises 14 residues.

J is TRBJ2-3 and V is TRBV24-1, with D possibly TRBD1 on 6 matching bases. Between the trimmed V and J ends, which lost 4 bases and 3 bases, there was a span of 16 bases. The CDR3 is 16 residues long. Germline lookup yields CDR1 KGHDR and CDR2 SFDVKD. The CDR3 nucleotides read TGTGCCACCAGTGACCCCCTGACAGGTTGGACAGATACGCAGTATTTT. This gives the protein CATSDPLTGWTDTQYF.

This clonotype was observed many times. The genes are TRBV6-2 or TRBV6-3 and TRBJ2-7; TRBD2 matches 14 bases. Germline V gives CDR1 MNHEY, CDR2 SVGEGT. The length of the CDR3 is 16 residues. V dropped 2 bases and J dropped 5; count of bases not matched to a gene: 5. The CDR3 DNA is TGTGCCAGCAGTTACGATTTGGGACTAGCGGGGGACGAGCAGTACTTC. This encodes CASSYDLGLAGDEQYF.

This clonotype was observed a handful of times. The chain is built from TRBV15 and TRBJ2-1, with 7 nucleotides matching TRBD2. The germline CDR1 and CDR2 sequences are LNHNV and YYDKDF (reference sequence). The CDR3 sequence is 15 residues long. With 1 base clipped from V and 5 bases from J, the junction kept 5 bases outside the gene matches. CDR3 amino acids: CATSRGGLRDNEQFF. In DNA form, the CDR3 reads TGTGCCACCAGCAGAGGGGGACTACGAGACAATGAGCAGTTCTTC.

The J gene is TRBJ2-3, the V gene TRBV2; 9 nucleotides agree with TRBD2. The CDR3 is 14 residues long. Germline loops: CDR1 SNHLY, CDR2 FYNNEI. Germline trimming cut 5 bases from V and 1 base from J; bases unmatched to any gene: 1. The CDR3 region has the DNA TGTGCCAGCAGTTCTAGCGGGGGCACAGATACGCAGTATTTT. This encodes CASSSSGGTDTQYF.

The chain employs TRBV6-6 and TRBJ1-4; D gene ambiguous. Germline lookup yields CDR1 MNHNY and CDR2 SVGAGI (reference sequence). Trimming removed 7 bases at V and 3 bases at J, with 12 bases between. This CDR3 contains 14 residues. The DNA of the CDR3 is TGTGCCAGCAACCTCCGGGAGCCTAATGAAAAACTGTTTTTT. It yields the protein CASNLREPNEKLFF.

This clonotype was recorded at least ten times. This chain links TRBV10-3 with TRBJ1-4; TRBD1 matches 9 bases. Germline trimming cut 6 bases from V and 7 bases from J; bases unmatched to any gene: 6. This CDR3 region has 14 residues. In germline, CDR1 is ENHRY, CDR2 SYGVKD. This CDR3 is CAIRGQGRREKLFF. The CDR3 coding sequence is TGTGCCATCAGGGGACAGGGTAGGCGTGAAAAACTGTTTTTT.

This clonotype was detected a few times. The chain recombines TRBV7-2 with TRBJ1-1; TRBD1 matches 8 bases. After removal of 5 bases from V and 0 bases from J, the junction contained 8 bases not matched to a gene. CDR3 length equals 16 residues. Germline-derived CDR1 and CDR2 are SGHTA and FQGNSA. For the CDR3, the DNA is TGTGCCAGCAGCCGGAGGACAGGGATATTGAACACTGAAGCTTTCTTT. Translating it yields CASSRRTGILNTEAFF. Full variable domain (remainder filled in from reference TRBV7-2 and TRBJ1-1): GAGVSQSPSNKVTEKGKDVELRCDPISGHTALYWYRQSLGQGLEFLIYFQGNSAPDKSGLPSDRFSAERTGGSVSTLTIQRTQQEDSAVYLCASSRRTGILNTEAFFGQGTRLTVV.

CDR3 residues: CSGQGGASYNSPLHF. The CDR3 coding sequence is TGCAGTGGACAGGGTGGGGCATCCTATAATTCACCCCTCCACTTT. The rearrangement uses TRBV20-1 and TRBJ1-6; 7 bases agree with TRBD1. The CDR3 covers 15 residues. CDR1 and CDR2 (germline): DFQATT, SNEGSKA (reference sequence). J lost 1 base, V lost 7 bases, and 7 bases had no gene match.

The rearrangement joins TRBV19 to TRBJ1-4; D remains unclear. The V end was cut by 3 bases, the J end by 8 bases, with 16 bases between. Germline assignment: CDR1 LNHDA and CDR2 SQIVND (reference sequence). The CDR3 spans 15 residues. For the CDR3, the DNA is TGTGCCAGTAGTATGGTTCGGGCGTTGGGAGAAAAACTGTTTTTT. Translation: CASSMVRALGEKLFF.

In its sample, this clonotype was seen a few times. The V gene is TRBV19, the J gene TRBJ2-7; TRBD1 matches at 10 bases. The length of the CDR3 is 16 residues. CDR1 and CDR2 (germline): LNHDA, SQIVND (reference sequence). J gave up 5 bases and V 3 bases, and 10 bases lay outside the gene matches. Here the CDR3 DNA reads TGTGCCAGTAGTATTTCCGCCGGACAGGGGGTCGACGAGCAGTACTTC. Translated, it gives CASSISAGQGVDEQYF.

The chain uses TRBV12-3 or TRBV12-4 and TRBJ1-1, with TRBD1 as a possible D gene (6 bases). V was pared by 4 bases and J by 5 bases, with 11 bases between. The CDR3 is made up of 13 amino acids. As DNA, the CDR3 is TGTGCCAGCAGTTCAACAGGGCGGACTGAAGCTTTCTTT. Protein product: CASSSTGRTEAFF.

At least ten counts were recorded for this clonotype. The V gene is TRBV29-1, the J gene TRBJ2-1, with 11 bases fitting TRBD2. Losses at the gene ends were 0 bases for V and 8 bases for J; bases not matched to a gene: 9. Germline V CDR1 and CDR2: SQVTM, ANQGSEA. The CDR3 covers 16 residues. CDR3: CSVEEPIAGGPHEQFF. In DNA form, the CDR3 reads TGCAGCGTTGAAGAACCCATAGCGGGGGGGCCCCATGAGCAGTTCTTC.

Only a few counts were recorded for this clonotype. V usage is TRBV12-3 or TRBV12-4 and J usage is TRBJ2-5, with D possibly matching TRBD2 (7 bases). The CDR3 spans 14 residues. V gave up 6 bases and J gave up 4 bases, with 15 bases separating them. CDR3 in amino acids: CASRIKGGGETQYF. The CDR3 DNA is TGTGCCAGCAGGATTAAGGGGGGGGGAGAGACCCAGTACTTC.

The chain recombines TRBV5-1 with TRBJ1-5; D unresolved. The CDR3 totals 14 residues. Germline V gives CDR1 SGHRS, CDR2 YFSETQ. V gave up 1 base and J gave up 3 bases, with 8 bases separating them. CDR3 sequence: CASSLLPDNQPQHF. Written as DNA, the CDR3 is TGCGCCAGCAGCTTGCTTCCGGACAATCAGCCCCAGCATTTT. Together with reference TRBV5-1 and TRBJ1-5, the CDR3 gives the full variable domain: KAGVTQTPRYLIKTRGQQVTLSCSPISGHRSVSWYQQTPGQGLQFLFEYFSETQRNKGNFPGRFSGRQFSNSRSEMNVSTLELGDSALYLCASSLLPDNQPQHFGDGTRLSIL.

This chain joins TRBV6-6 and TRBJ1-2, with 9 positions matching TRBD1. The germline V gene has CDR1 MNHNY and CDR2 SVGAGI (reference sequence). The trim removed 6 bases at V and 2 bases at J, leaving 10 bases unmatched. The CDR3 has 16 residues. This CDR3 reads CASSSGTGLINYGYTF. The CDR3 DNA follows: TGTGCCAGCAGCTCCGGGACAGGGCTTATCAACTATGGCTACACCTTC.

Many counts were recorded for this clonotype. The genes are TRBV4-2 and TRBJ2-3; tentatively, D is TRBD2 (5 bases). Germline V lookup: CDR1 LGHNA, CDR2 YNFKEQ. The CDR3 has 19 amino acids. The V gene lost 0 bases and the J gene lost 2 bases, with 21 bases spanning the gap. The CDR3: CASSQDPSSFTGYTDTQYF. As DNA, the CDR3 is TGTGCCAGCAGCCAAGATCCCAGCAGCTTCACGGGATACACAGATACGCAGTATTTT.

This clonotype was counted at least ten times. The chain combines TRBV10-3 with TRBJ2-7, with D tentatively TRBD1 or TRBD2 (5 bases each). This CDR3 contains 17 residues. CDR1 and CDR2 (germline): ENHRY, SYGVKD. V lost 0 bases and J 0 bases, leaving 15 bases between the germline ends. CDR3 amino acids: CAISESGANRSSYEQYF. In nucleotides, the CDR3 is TGTGCCATCAGTGAGTCGGGAGCGAACAGGAGCTCCTACGAGCAGTACTTC.